Each of the 16 T cell receptor beta chains below was sequenced from the same sample in a study of early T cells in non-severe SARS-CoV-2 infection. TCRdb re-derived calls from the 5' RACE reads in MiXCR, one entry per CDR3 protein. The table has tens of thousands of distinct CDR3 sequences, 10% to 15% seen once. The source material was whole blood. The receptor source for this set is an adult who was a healthcare worker with PCR-confirmed SARS-CoV-2 infection or an uninfected control (not recorded which).

The rearrangement links TRBV10-1 to TRBJ1-6; D gene unclear. Trimming cost V 9 bases and J 0 bases, with 27 bases left between them. This CDR3 is built from 20 residues. The V gene's germline CDR1 is WNHNN and CDR2 SYGVQD (reference sequence). CDR3 amino acids: CASRNTRLPNYYSYNSPLHF. The CDR3, as DNA: TGCGCCAGTAGAAACACGAGGCTACCGAATTACTACTCCTATAATTCACCCCTCCACTTT.

This clonotype was observed a few times. The chain has TRBV27 and TRBJ2-7, with 10 bases matching TRBD1. V was clipped by 7 bases and J by 6 bases; unmatched bases: 3. The CDR3 consists of 12 residues. CDR1 is MNHEY and CDR2 is SMNVEV in the germline V gene (reference sequence). Here the CDR3 reads CASKTGGGEQYF. The CDR3 DNA reads as TGTGCCAGCAAGACAGGGGGCGGCGAGCAGTACTTC.

On this clonotype: The CDR3 end shows no conserved phenylalanine or tryptophan, and so a read error is likely. This sequence joins TRBV4-3 and TRBJ1-3; TRBD1 might be the D (6 bases). The germline V and J ends were trimmed by 0 bases and 2 bases, with 14 bases remaining between them. Per the germline V gene, CDR1 is LGHNA and CDR2 is YSLEER. CDR3 length equals 17 residues. The CDR3 spells CASSQDVGGPTGNTIYS. The DNA for the CDR3 is TGCGCCAGCAGCCAAGATGTCGGGGGGCCGACTGGAAACACCATATATTCT.

This clonotype occurred many times. In DNA form, the CDR3 reads TGTGCCAGCAGCTTAGTGATCGGGGTTGGGAATGAGCAGTTCTTC. It specifies CASSLVIGVGNEQFF. The rearrangement uses TRBV7-6 and TRBJ2-1; D might be TRBD2 (5 bases). V was pared by 1 base and J by 7 bases, with 14 bases between. The CDR3 contains 15 residues. Germline CDR1 is SGHVS and CDR2 is FNYEAQ.

This rearrangement joins TRBV4-1 to TRBJ2-5, with TRBD1 identical over 8 bases. Germline CDR1 reads MGHRA; CDR2 reads YSYEKL. The CDR3 spans 15 residues. The junction had 8 bases not matched to a gene; V was cut back by 4 bases and J by 4 bases. The CDR3 DNA is TGCGCCAGCAGCCCCCAGGACAGGGTCCCAGAGACCCAGTACTTC. Its protein is CASSPQDRVPETQYF.

This clonotype was seen ten or more times. The J gene is TRBJ1-1, the V gene TRBV3-1; possibly TRBD1 for D (5 bases). Germline V gene lookup returns CDR1 LGHDT and CDR2 YNNKEL (reference sequence). The CDR3 totals 12 residues. The V end lost 4 bases, the J end lost 7 bases, and 10 bases lay between the germline ends. The CDR3, as DNA: TGTGCCAGCAGCCCTCCCGGGGGTGAAGCTTTCTTT. Translating gives CASSPPGGEAFF.

This clonotype was seen many times. The V call is TRBV6-6, the J call TRBJ1-5; a weak D match, TRBD1 (5 bases). This CDR3 is 14 amino acids long. Germline assignment: CDR1 MNHNY and CDR2 SVGAGI (reference sequence). The V end was cut by 6 bases, the J end by 3 bases, with 12 bases between. CDR3 amino acids: CASSHRSSNQPQHF. The CDR3 coding sequence is TGTGCCAGCAGCCACAGGAGTTCCAATCAGCCCCAGCATTTT.

CDR3 protein: CASSSLTGARGGQPQHF. In DNA form, the CDR3 reads TGTGCCAGCAGTTCACTGACAGGCGCGCGCGGGGGTCAGCCCCAGCATTTT. V usage is TRBV6-5 and J usage is TRBJ1-5, with D perhaps matching TRBD1 (6 bases). Germline lookup yields CDR1 MNHEY and CDR2 SVGAGI. V dropped 4 bases and J dropped 6 bases, with 22 bases sitting between them. The CDR3 is made up of 17 amino acids.

This chain joins TRBV20-1 and TRBJ2-1; possibly TRBD1 or TRBD2 for D (5 bases each). Deletions cut 6 bases from V and 0 bases from J, with 18 bases between. The germline gives CDR1 DFQATT, CDR2 SNEGSKA (reference sequence). The CDR3 runs to 16 residues. CDR3 residues: CSASPVRGSSYNEQFF. CDR3 in DNA: TGCAGTGCCTCACCGGTGAGGGGAAGCTCCTACAATGAGCAGTTCTTC.

This clonotype showed up just once. V usage is TRBV7-2 and J usage is TRBJ1-1, with a weak D call TRBD1 (6 bases). Germline values: CDR1 SGHTA, CDR2 FQGNSA. The CDR3 consists of 15 residues. Trimming removed 4 bases from V and 3 bases from J, with 15 bases in between. CDR3 DNA sequence: TGTGCCAGCAGCTCCGAACAGGGAAGAGACACTGAAGCTTTCTTT. Amino acids: CASSSEQGRDTEAFF.

This clonotype came up a few times. The genes are TRBV15 and TRBJ1-4, with a tentative D call TRBD1 (5 bases). The germline V gene encodes CDR1 LNHNV and CDR2 YYDKDF (reference sequence). The CDR3 has 14 amino acids. V shed 9 bases and J shed 0 bases, with 11 bases lying between them. The CDR3 DNA sequence: TGTGCCACTCTCCCGGGACCAACTAATGAAAAACTGTTTTTT. Translated: CATLPGPTNEKLFF.

J is TRBJ2-2 and V is TRBV5-1, with 12 bases aligning to TRBD1. Germline trimming cut 1 base from V and 3 bases from J; bases unmatched to any gene: 4. The CDR3 totals 17 residues. Germline V CDR1 and CDR2: SGHRS, YFSETQ. CDR3: CASSLWDRGRDTGELFF. In DNA form, the CDR3 reads TGCGCCAGCAGCTTGTGGGACAGGGGGCGCGACACCGGGGAGCTGTTTTTT.

The chain uses TRBV20-1 and TRBJ2-7, with D hard to call. The germline V and J ends were trimmed by 5 bases and 1 base, with 9 bases remaining between them. The CDR3 contains 12 residues. Germline-derived CDR1 and CDR2 are DFQATT and SNEGSKA (reference sequence). This CDR3 is CSAGRVSYEQYF. The CDR3 DNA is TGCAGTGCTGGAAGGGTGTCCTACGAGCAGTACTTC.

This clonotype showed up many times. The chain uses TRBV7-9 and TRBJ2-1; 7 nucleotides line up with TRBD1. V lost 5 bases, J lost 10 bases, and 11 bases stayed unmatched. Germline values: CDR1 SEHNR, CDR2 FQNEAQ (reference sequence). There are 14 residues in the CDR3. The CDR3 reads CASSPRQGSGEQFF. The CDR3 DNA follows: TGTGCCAGCAGCCCCCGACAGGGATCGGGCGAGCAGTTCTTC.

The gene calls are TRBV6-6 and TRBJ2-7; D is uncertain. Germline assignment: CDR1 MNHNY and CDR2 SVGAGI (reference sequence). Trimming took 2 bases from V and 7 from J, leaving 9 bases between them. The CDR3 has 12 amino acids. CDR3 sequence reads: CASSYQKGEQYF. The CDR3 DNA reads TGTGCCAGCAGTTACCAAAAGGGTGAGCAGTACTTC.

This clonotype was seen many times. The chain uses TRBV4-1 and TRBJ2-5, with D perhaps TRBD1 or TRBD2 (5 bases each). Trimming took off 0 bases at V and 3 bases at J, with 17 bases between the two ends. Germline-derived CDR1 and CDR2 are MGHRA and YSYEKL. The CDR3 runs to 17 residues. The CDR3 coding sequence is TGCGCCAGCAGCCAAGATCCATCCCCGGGACCCGAAGAGACCCAGTACTTC. This gives the protein CASSQDPSPGPEETQYF.